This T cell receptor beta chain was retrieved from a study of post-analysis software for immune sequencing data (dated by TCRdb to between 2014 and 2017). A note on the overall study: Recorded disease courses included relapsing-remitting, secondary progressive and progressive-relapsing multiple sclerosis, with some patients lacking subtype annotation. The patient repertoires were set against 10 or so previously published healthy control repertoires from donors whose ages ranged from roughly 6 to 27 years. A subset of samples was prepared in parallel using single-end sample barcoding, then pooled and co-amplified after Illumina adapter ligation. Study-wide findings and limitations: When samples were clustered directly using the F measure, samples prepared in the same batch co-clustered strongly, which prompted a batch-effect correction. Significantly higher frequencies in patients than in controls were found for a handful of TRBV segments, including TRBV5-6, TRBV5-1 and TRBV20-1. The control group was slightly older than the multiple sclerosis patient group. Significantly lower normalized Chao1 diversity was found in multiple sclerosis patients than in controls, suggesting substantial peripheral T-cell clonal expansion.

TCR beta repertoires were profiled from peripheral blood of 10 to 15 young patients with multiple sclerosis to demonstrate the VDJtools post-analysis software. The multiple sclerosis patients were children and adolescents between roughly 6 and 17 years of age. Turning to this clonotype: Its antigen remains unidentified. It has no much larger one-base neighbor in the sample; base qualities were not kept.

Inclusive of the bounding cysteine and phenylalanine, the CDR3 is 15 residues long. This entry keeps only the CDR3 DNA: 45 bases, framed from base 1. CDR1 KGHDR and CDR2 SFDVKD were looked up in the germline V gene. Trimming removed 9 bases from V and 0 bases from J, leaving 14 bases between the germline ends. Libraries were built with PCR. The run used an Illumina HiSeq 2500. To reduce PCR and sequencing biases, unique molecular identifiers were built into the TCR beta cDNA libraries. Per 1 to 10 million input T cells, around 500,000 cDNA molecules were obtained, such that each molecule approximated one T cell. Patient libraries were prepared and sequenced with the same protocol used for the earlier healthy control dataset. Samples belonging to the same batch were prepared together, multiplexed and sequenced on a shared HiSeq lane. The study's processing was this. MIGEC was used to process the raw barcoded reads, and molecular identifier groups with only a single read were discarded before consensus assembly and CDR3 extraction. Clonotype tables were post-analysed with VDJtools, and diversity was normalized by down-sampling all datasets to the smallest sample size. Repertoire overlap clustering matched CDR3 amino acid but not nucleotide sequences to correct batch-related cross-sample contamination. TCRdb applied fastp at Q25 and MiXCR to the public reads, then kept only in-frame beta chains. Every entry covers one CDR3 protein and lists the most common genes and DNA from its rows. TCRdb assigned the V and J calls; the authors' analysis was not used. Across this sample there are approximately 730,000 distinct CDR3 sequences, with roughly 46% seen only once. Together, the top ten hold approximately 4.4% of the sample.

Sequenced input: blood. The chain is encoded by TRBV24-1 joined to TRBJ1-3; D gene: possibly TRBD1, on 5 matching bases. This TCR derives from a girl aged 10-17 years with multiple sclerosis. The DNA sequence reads TGTGCCACCCCAAAGGGGACCAGCTCTGGAAACACCATATATTTT. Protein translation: CATPKGTSSGNTIYF.